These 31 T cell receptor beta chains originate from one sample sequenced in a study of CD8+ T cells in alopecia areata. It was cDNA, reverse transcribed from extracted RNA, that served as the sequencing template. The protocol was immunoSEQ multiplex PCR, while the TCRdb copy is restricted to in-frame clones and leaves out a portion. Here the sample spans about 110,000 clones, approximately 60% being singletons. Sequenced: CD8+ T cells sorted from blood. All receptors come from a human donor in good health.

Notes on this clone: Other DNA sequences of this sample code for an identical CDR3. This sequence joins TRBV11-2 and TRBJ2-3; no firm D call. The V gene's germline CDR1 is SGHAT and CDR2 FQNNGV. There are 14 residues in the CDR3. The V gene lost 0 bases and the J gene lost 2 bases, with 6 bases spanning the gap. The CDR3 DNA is TGTGCCAGCAGCTTAGACTCTATCACAGATACGCAGTATTTT. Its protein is CASSLDSITDTQYF.

CDR3 nucleotide sequence: TGTGCCAGCAGCCTAACGACAGGGTTCTCCTACGAGCAGTACTTC. Translating gives CASSLTTGFSYEQYF. The chain links TRBV9 to TRBJ2-7; 7 bases match TRBD1. The CDR3 is 15 amino acids. The germline gives CDR1 SGDLS, CDR2 YYNGEE. V shed 4 bases and J 0 bases; nucleotides not matched to a gene: 7.

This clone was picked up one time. This CDR3 is CASSPGTVYGYTF. Written as DNA, the CDR3 is TGTGCCAGCAGCCCTGGGACAGTCTATGGCTACACCTTC. This chain connects TRBV9 to TRBJ1-2; 7 positions agree with TRBD1. Per germline, CDR1 SGDLS and CDR2 YYNGEE. The CDR3 runs to 13 residues. With V trimmed by 4 bases and J by 4 bases, 4 bases remained unmatched.

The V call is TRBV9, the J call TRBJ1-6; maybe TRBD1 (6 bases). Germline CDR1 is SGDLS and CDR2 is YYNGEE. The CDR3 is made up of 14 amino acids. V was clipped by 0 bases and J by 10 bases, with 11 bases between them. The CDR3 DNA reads TGTGCCAGCAGCGTAGGGGGGACACAATCACCCCTCCACTTT. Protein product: CASSVGGTQSPLHF.

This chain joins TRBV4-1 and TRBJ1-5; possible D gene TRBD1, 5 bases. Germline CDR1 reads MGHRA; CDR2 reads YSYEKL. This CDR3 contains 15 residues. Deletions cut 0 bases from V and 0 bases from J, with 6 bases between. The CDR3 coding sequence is TGCGCCAGCAGCCAAGAGGGGGGTAGCAATCAGCCCCAGCATTTT. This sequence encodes CASSQEGGSNQPQHF.

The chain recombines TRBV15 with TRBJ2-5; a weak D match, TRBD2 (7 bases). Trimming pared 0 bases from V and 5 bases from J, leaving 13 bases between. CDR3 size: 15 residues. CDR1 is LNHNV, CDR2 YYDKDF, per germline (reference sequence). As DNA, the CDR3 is TGTGCCACCAGCAGAGATCGGGGGGCCCGGGAGACCCAGTACTTC. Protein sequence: CATSRDRGARETQYF. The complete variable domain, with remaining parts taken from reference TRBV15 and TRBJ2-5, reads DAMVIQNPRYQVTQFGKPVTLSCSQTLNHNVMYWYQQKSSQAPKLLFHYYDKDFNNEADTPDNFQSRRPNTSFCFLDIRSPGLGDTAMYLCATSRDRGARETQYFGPGTRLLVL.

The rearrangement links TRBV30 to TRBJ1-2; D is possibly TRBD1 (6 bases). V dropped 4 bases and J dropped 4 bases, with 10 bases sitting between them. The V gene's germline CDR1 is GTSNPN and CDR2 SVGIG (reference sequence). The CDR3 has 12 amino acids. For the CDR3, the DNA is TGTGCCTGGAAATCACAGGGCTATGGCTACACCTTC. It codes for CAWKSQGYGYTF.

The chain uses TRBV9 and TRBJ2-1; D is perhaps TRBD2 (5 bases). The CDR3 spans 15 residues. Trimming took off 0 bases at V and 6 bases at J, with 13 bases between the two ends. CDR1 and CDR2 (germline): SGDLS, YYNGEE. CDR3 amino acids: CASSVASGFANEQFF. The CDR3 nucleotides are TGTGCCAGCAGCGTAGCATCGGGGTTTGCCAATGAGCAGTTCTTC.

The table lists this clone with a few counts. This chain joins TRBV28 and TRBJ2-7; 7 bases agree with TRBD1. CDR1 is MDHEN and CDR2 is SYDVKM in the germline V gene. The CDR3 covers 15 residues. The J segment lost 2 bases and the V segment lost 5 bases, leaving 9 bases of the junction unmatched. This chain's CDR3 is CASSLAGTVTYEQYF. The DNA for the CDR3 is TGTGCCAGCAGTCTAGCCGGGACAGTAACCTACGAGCAGTACTTC.

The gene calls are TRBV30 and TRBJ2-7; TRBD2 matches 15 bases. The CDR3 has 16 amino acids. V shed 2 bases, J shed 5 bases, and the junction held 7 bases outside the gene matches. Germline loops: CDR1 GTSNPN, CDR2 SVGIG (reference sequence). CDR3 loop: CAWSKGLAGGPHEQYF. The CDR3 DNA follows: TGTGCCTGGAGTAAAGGACTAGCGGGGGGGCCCCACGAGCAGTACTTC.

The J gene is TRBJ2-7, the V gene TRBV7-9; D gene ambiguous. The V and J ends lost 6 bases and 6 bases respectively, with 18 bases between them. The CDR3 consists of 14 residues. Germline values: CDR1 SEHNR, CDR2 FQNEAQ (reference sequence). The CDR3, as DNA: TGTGCCAGCAGGAGTGCCGACCCCGTCGGCGAGCAGTACTTC. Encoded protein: CASRSADPVGEQYF.

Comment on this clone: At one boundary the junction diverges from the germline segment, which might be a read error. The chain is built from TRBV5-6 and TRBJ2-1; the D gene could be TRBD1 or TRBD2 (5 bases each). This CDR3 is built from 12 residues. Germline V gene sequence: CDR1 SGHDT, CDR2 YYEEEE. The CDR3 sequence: CASSFSRGEPFF. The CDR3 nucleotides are TGTGCCAGCAGCTTCAGCCGAGGGGAGCCGTTCTTC.

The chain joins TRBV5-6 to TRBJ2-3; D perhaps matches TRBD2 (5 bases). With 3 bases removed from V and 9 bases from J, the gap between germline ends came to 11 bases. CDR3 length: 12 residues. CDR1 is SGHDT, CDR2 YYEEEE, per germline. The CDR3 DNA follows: TGTGCCAGCAGCTCTGACGGACTGACGCAGTATTTT. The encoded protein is CASSSDGLTQYF.

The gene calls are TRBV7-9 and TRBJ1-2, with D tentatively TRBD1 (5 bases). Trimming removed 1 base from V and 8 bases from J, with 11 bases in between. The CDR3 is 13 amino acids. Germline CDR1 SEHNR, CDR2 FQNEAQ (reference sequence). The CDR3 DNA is TGTGCCAGCAGCTTAGTAGGGGCAGTCGGCTACACCTTC. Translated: CASSLVGAVGYTF.

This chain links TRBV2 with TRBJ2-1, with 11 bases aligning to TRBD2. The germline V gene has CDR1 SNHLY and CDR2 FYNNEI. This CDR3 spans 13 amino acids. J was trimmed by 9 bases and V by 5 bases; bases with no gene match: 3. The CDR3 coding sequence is TGTGCCAGCAGTTGGACTAGCGGGTTTGAGCAGTTCTTC. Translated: CASSWTSGFEQFF.

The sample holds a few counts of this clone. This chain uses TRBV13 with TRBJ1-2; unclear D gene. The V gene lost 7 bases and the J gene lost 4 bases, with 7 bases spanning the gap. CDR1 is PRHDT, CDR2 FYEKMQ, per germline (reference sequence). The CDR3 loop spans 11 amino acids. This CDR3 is CASTEGYGYTF. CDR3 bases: TGTGCCAGCACTGAGGGCTATGGCTACACCTTC.

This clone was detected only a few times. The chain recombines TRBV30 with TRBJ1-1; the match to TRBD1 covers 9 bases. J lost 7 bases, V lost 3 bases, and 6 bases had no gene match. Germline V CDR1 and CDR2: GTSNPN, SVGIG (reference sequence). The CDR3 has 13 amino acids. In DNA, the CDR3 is TGTGCCTGGAGCCGGACAGGGGAGGATGAAGCTTTCTTT. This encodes CAWSRTGEDEAFF.

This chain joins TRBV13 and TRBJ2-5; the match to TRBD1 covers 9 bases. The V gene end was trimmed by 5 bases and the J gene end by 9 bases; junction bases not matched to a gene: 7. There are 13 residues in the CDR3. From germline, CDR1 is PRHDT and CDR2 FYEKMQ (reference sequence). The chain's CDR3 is CASSVGQGQAQYF. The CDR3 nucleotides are TGTGCCAGCAGCGTGGGACAGGGCCAGGCCCAGTACTTC.

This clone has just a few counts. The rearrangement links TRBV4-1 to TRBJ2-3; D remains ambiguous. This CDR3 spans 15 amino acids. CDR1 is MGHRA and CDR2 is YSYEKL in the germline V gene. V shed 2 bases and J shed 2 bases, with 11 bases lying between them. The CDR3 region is CASSQRLYSTDTQYF. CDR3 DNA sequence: TGCGCCAGCAGCCAACGGCTATACTCCACAGATACGCAGTATTTT.

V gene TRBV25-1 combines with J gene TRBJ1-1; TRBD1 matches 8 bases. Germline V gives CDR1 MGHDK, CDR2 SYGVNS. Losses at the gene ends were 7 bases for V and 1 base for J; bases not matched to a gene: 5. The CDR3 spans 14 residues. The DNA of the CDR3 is TGTGCCAGCACCGGACAGGGACCGAACACTGAAGCTTTCTTT. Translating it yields CASTGQGPNTEAFF.

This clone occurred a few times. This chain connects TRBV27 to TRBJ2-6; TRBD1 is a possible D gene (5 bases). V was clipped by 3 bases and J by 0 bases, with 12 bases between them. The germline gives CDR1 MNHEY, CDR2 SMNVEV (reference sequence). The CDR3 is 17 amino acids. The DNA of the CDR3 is TGTGCCAGCAGTTTCTTCCAGGGAACCTCTGGGGCCAACGTCCTGACTTTC. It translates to CASSFFQGTSGANVLTF.

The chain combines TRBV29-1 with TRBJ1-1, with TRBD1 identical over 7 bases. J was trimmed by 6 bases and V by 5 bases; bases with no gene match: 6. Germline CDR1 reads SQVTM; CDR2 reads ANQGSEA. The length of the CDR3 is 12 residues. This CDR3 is CSVMRQGAEAFF. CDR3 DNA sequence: TGCAGCGTTATGCGACAGGGCGCTGAAGCTTTCTTT.

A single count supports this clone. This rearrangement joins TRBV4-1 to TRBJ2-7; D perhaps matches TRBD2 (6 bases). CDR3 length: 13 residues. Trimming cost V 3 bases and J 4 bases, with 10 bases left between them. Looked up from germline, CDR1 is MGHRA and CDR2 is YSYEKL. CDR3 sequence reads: CASSQGGGYEQYF. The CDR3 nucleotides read TGCGCCAGCAGCCAGGGAGGCGGATACGAGCAGTACTTC.

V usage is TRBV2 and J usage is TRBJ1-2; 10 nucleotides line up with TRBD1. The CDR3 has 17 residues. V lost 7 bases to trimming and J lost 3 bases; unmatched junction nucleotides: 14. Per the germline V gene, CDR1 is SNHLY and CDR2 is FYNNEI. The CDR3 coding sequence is TGTGCCAGCAACTCTAAGCTACAGGGACAGGGGTACTATGGCTACACCTTC. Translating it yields CASNSKLQGQGYYGYTF.

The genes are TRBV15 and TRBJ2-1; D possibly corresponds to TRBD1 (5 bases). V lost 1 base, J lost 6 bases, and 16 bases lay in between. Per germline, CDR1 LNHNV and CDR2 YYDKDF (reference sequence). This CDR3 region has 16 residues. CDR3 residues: CATSRGLVAGANEQFF. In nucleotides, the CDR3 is TGTGCCACCAGCAGAGGCCTAGTGGCTGGGGCCAATGAGCAGTTCTTC.

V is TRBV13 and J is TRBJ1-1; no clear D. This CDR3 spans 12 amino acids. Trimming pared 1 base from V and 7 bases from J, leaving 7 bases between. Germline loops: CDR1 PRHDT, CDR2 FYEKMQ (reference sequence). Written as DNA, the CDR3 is TGTGCCAGCAGCTTAGTGGGATTTGAAGCTTTCTTT. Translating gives CASSLVGFEAFF. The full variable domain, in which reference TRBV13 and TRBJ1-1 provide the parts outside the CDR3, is AAGVIQSPRHLIKEKRETATLKCYPIPRHDTVYWYQQGPGQDPQFLISFYEKMQSDKGSIPDRFSAQQFSDYHSELNMSSLELGDSALYFCASSLVGFEAFFGQGTRLTVV.

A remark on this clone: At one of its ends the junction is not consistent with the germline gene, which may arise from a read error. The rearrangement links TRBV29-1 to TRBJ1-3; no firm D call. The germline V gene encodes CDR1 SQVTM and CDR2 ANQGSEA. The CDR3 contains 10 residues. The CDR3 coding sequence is TGCAGCGTTTTTGGAGACACCATATATTTT. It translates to CSVFGDTIYF.

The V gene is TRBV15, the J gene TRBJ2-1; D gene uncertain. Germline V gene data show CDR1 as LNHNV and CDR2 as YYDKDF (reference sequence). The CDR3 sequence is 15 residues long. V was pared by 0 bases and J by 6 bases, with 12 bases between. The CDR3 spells CATSRDRYLGNEQFF. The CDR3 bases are TGTGCCACCAGCAGAGACAGGTATCTCGGCAATGAGCAGTTCTTC.

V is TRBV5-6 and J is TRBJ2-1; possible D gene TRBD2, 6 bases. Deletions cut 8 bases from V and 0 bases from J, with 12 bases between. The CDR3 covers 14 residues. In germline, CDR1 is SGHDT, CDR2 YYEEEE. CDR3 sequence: CASTGGSSYNEQFF. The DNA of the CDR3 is TGTGCCAGTACTGGAGGGAGCTCCTACAATGAGCAGTTCTTC.

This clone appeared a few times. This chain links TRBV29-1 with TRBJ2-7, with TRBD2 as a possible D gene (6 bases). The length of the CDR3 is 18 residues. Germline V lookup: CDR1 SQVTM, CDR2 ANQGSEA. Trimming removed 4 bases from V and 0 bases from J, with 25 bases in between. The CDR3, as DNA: TGCAGCGTTGGGGACCCGGGGGTATCGGACATAGACTCCTACGAGCAGTACTTC. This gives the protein CSVGDPGVSDIDSYEQYF.

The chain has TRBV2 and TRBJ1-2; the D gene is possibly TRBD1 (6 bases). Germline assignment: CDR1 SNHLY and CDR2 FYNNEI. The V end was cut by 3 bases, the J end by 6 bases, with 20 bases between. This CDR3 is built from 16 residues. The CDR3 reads CASSDQDSKIYHGYTF. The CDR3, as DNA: TGTGCCAGCAGTGATCAGGACAGCAAAATTTATCATGGCTACACCTTC.